One sample yielded the 3 T cell receptor beta chains listed below, sequenced in a study of OX40 agonist ivuxolimab in advanced cancers. Sequenced by immunoSEQ multiplex PCR; TCRdb stores in-frame clones only, minus some. Counted here are about 50,000 clones, roughly three quarters occurring once; the ten biggest clones make up around 4%. Specimen: CD4+ or CD8+ T cells sorted from blood, collected in a trial of the OX40 agonist ivuxolimab. Every receptor here comes from an adult with an advanced solid tumor such as melanoma, head and neck, liver or kidney cancer.

The rearrangement joins TRBV5-1 to TRBJ1-1; 9 bases line up with TRBD1. Trimming took 0 bases from V and 6 from J; bases not matched to a gene: 9. CDR3 length equals 16 residues. From germline, CDR1 is SGHRS and CDR2 YFSETQ. The CDR3 DNA is TGCGCCAGCAGCTTGGCCTCCGGACAGGGGTTGCCTGAAGCTTTCTTT. Protein: CASSLASGQGLPEAFF.

This sequence joins TRBV20-1 and TRBJ2-1; D unclear. V dropped 4 bases and J dropped 8 bases, with 6 bases sitting between them. The CDR3 has 10 amino acids. CDR1 is DFQATT, CDR2 SNEGSKA, per germline (reference sequence). The CDR3 sequence: CSAKIDEQFF. DNA for the CDR3: TGCAGTGCTAAGATCGATGAGCAGTTCTTC.

Only a few counts were recorded for this clone. The chain uses TRBV5-6 and TRBJ2-1, with 9 positions matching TRBD2. With 4 bases clipped from V and 0 bases from J, the junction kept 5 bases outside the gene matches. CDR1 and CDR2 (germline): SGHDT, YYEEEE. This CDR3 is built from 16 residues. CDR3: CASSGGGDPSYNEQFF. CDR3 DNA: TGTGCCAGCAGCGGCGGGGGGGACCCCTCCTACAATGAGCAGTTCTTC.